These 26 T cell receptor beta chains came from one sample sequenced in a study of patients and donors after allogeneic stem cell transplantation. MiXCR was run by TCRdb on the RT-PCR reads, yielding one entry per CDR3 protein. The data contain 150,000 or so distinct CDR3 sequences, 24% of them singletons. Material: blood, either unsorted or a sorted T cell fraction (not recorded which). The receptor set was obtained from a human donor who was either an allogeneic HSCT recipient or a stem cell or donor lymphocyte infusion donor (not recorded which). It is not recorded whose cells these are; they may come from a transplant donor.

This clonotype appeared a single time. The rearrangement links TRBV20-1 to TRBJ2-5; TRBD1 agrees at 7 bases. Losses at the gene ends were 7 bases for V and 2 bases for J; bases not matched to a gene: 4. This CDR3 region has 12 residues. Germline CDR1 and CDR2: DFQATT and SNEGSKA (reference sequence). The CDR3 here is CSGGQAQETQYF. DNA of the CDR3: TGCAGTGGAGGACAGGCTCAAGAGACCCAGTACTTC.

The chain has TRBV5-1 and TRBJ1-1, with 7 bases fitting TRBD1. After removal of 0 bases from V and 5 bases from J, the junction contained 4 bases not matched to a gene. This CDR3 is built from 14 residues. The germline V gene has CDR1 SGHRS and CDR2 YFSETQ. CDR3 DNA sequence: TGCGCCAGCAGCTTGGTACAGGGGAATACTGAAGCTTTCTTT. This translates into CASSLVQGNTEAFF.

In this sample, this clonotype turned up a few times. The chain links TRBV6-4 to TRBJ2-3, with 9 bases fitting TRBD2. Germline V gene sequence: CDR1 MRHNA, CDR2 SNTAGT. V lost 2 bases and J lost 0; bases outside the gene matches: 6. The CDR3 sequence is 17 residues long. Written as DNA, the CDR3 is TGTGCCAGCAGTGACCAACCGGGACTAGCTAGCACAGATACGCAGTATTTT. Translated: CASSDQPGLASTDTQYF.

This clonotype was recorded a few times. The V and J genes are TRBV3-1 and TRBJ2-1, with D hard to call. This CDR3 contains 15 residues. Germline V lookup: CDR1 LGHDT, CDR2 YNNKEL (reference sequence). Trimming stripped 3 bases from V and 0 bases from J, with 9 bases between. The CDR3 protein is CASSQMADSYNEQFF. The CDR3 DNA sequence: TGTGCCAGCAGCCAGATGGCAGACTCCTACAATGAGCAGTTCTTC.

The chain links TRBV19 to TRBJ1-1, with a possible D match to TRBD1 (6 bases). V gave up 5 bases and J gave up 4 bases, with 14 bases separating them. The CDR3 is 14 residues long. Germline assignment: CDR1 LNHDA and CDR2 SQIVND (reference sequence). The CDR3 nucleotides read TGTGCCAGTAGTCCCGGGGGGGCGGGCACTGAAGCTTTCTTT. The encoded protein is CASSPGGAGTEAFF. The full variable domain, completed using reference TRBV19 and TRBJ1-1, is DGGITQSPKYLFRKEGQNVTLSCEQNLNHDAMYWYRQDPGQGLRLIYYSQIVNDFQKGDIAEGYSVSREKKESFPLTVTSAQKNPTAFYLCASSPGGAGTEAFFGQGTRLTVV.

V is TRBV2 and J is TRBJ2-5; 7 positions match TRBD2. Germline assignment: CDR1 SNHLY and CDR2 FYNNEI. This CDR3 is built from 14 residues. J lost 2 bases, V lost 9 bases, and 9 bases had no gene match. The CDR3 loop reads CARSRDYTQETQYF. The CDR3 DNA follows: TGTGCCAGATCCCGGGACTACACTCAAGAGACCCAGTACTTC.

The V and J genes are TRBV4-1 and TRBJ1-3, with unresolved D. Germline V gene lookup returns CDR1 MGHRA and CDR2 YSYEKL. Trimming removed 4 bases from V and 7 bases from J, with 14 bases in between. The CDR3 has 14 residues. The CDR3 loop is CASSPRPGINTIYF. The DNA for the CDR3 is TGCGCCAGCAGCCCTAGACCGGGGATTAACACCATATATTTT.

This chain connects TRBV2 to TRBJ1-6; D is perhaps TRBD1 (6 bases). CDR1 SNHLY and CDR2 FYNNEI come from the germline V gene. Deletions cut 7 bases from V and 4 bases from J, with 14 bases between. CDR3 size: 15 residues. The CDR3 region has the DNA TGTGCCAGCACCCCTGGGGGGCCGTATAATTCACCCCTCCACTTT. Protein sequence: CASTPGGPYNSPLHF.

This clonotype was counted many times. DNA for the CDR3: TGCAGTGCTAGACCAGGACAGGATAGCAATCAGCCCCAGCATTTT. Translating gives CSARPGQDSNQPQHF. J is TRBJ1-5 and V is TRBV20-1, with 7 positions matching TRBD1. V shed 2 bases and J 0 bases; nucleotides not matched to a gene: 4. CDR3 size: 15 residues. Germline V CDR1 and CDR2: DFQATT, SNEGSKA (reference sequence).

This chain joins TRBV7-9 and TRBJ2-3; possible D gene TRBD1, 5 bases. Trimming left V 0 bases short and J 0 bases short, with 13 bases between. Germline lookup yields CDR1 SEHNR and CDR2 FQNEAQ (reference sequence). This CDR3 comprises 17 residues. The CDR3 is CASSLAADKTSTDTQYF. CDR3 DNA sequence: TGTGCCAGCAGCTTAGCCGCGGACAAAACTAGCACAGATACGCAGTATTTT.

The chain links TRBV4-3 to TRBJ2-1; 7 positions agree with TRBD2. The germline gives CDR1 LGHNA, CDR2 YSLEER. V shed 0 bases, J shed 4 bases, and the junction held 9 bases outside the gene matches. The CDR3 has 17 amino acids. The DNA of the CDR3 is TGCGCCAGCAGCCAAGATCTTCGGGAGGCCTCATACAATGAGCAGTTCTTC. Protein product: CASSQDLREASYNEQFF.

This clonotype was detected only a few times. The CDR3 is CASRGAGATEAFF. The DNA for the CDR3 is TGCGCCAGTAGGGGGGCCGGGGCCACTGAAGCTTTCTTT. This sequence joins TRBV5-1 and TRBJ1-1, with D tentatively TRBD1 (6 bases). Germline CDR1 and CDR2: SGHRS and YFSETQ. V gave up 8 bases and J gave up 4 bases, with 15 bases separating them. This CDR3 comprises 13 residues. Full variable domain (missing parts from reference TRBV5-1 and TRBJ1-1): KAGVTQTPRYLIKTRGQQVTLSCSPISGHRSVSWYQQTPGQGLQFLFEYFSETQRNKGNFPGRFSGRQFSNSRSEMNVSTLELGDSALYLCASRGAGATEAFFGQGTRLTVV.

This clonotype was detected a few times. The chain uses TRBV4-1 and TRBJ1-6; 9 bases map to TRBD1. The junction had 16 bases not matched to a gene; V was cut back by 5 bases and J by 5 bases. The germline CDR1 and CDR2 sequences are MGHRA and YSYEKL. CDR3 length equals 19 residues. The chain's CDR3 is CASSYRRGGQGGNNSPLHF. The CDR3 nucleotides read TGCGCCAGCAGCTACCGGCGGGGGGGACAGGGAGGAAATAATTCACCCCTCCACTTT.

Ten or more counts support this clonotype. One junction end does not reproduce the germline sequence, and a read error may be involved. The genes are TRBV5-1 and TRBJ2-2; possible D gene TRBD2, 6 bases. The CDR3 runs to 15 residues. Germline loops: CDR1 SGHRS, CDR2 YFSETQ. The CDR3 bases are TGTGCCAGCAGTTTGGTAGCGGTAAACACCGGGGAGCTGTTTTTT. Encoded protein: CASSLVAVNTGELFF.

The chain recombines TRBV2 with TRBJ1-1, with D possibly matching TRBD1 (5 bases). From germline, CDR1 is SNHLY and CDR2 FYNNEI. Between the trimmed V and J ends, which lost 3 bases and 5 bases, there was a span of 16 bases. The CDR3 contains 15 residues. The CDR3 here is CASSEGGSPLTEAFF. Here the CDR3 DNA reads TGTGCCAGCAGTGAGGGGGGGTCCCCTCTAACTGAAGCTTTCTTT.

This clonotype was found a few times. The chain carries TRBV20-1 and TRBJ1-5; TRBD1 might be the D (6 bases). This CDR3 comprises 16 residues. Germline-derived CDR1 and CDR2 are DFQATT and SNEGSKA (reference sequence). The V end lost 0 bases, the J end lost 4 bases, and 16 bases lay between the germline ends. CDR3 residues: CSARDPTGPINQPQHF. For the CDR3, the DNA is TGCAGTGCTAGAGATCCGACAGGCCCCATAAATCAGCCCCAGCATTTT.

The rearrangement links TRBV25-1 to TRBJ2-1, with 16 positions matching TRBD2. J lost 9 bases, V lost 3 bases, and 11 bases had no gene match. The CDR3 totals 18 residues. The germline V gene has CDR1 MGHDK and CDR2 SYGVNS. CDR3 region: CASSEGLAGGPSMAEQFF. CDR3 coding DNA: TGTGCCAGCAGTGAGGGACTAGCGGGAGGGCCGAGTATGGCTGAGCAGTTCTTC.

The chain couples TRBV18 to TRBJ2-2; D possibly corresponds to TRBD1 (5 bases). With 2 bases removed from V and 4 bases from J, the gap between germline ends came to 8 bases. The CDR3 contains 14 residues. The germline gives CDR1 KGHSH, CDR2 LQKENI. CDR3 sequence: CASSPDSSTGELFF. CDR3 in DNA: TGTGCCAGCTCACCAGACAGTTCCACCGGGGAGCTGTTTTTT.

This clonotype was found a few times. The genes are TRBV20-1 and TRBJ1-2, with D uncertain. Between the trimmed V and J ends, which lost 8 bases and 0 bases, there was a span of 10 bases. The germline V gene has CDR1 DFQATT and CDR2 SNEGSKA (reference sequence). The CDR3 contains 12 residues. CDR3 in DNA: TGCAGTAATGTCCTGACTAACTATGGCTACACCTTC. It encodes CSNVLTNYGYTF.

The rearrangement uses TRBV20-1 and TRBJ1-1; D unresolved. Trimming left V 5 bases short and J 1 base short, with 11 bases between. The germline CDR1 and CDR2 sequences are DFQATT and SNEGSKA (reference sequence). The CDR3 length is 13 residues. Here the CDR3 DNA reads TGCAGTGCTCGCAAGGACGAGAACACTGAAGCTTTCTTT. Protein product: CSARKDENTEAFF.

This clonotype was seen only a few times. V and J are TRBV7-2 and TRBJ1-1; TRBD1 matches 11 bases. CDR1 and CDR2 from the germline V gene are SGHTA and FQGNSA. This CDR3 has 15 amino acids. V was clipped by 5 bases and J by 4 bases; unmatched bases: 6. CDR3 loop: CASSLEGQGVTEAFF. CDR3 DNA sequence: TGTGCCAGCAGCCTAGAGGGACAGGGGGTCACTGAAGCTTTCTTT.

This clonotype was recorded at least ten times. The CDR3 sequence is CASSLAGRRNTIYF. Written as DNA, the CDR3 is TGTGCCAGCAGTTTAGCAGGGAGGAGAAACACCATATATTTT. J is TRBJ1-3 and V is TRBV12-3 or TRBV12-4, with no clear D. The CDR3 is made up of 14 amino acids. V was cut by 0 bases and J by 5 bases, with 8 bases left in between.

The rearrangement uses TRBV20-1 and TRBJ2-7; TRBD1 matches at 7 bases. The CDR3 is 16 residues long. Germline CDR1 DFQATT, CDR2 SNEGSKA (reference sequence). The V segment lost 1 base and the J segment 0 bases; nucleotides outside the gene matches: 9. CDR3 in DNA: TGCAGTGCTAGAGGTACAACAGGGGACCTCTCCTACGAGCAGTACTTC. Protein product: CSARGTTGDLSYEQYF.

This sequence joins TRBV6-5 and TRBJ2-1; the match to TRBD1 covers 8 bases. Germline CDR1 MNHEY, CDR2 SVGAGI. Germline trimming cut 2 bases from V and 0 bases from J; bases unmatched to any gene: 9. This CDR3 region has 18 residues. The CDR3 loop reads CASSYRQGKTLSYNEQFF. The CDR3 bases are TGTGCCAGCAGTTACCGACAGGGGAAAACCCTCTCCTACAATGAGCAGTTCTTC.

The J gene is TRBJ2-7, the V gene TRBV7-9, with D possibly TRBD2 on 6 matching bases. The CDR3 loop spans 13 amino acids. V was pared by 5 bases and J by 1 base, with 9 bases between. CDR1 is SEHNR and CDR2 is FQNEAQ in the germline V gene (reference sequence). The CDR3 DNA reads TGTGCCAGCAGCCGTGGGGGGTCCTACGAGCAGTACTTC. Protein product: CASSRGGSYEQYF.

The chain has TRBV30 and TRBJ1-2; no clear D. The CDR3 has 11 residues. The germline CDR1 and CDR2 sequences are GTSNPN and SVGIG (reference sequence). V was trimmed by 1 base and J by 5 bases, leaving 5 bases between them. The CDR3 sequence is CAWSEGYGYTF. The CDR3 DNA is TGTGCCTGGAGTGAGGGATATGGCTACACCTTC.